This T cell receptor (beta chain) was recovered during a study of cytomegalovirus exposure and HLA in healthy donors (dated by TCRdb to about 2017). Describing the broader study: An earlier analysis of about 530 of the donors reported over 250 Gb of sequence data and 95 million to 130 million unique TCR beta sequences obtained from around 180 million T cells. Roughly 300 gigabases of sequencing data and approximately 85 million unique TCR sequences were included in an early release covering several hundred HLA-typed donors. Among the roughly 400 genotyped donors, 75% to 90% belonged to the genetic ancestry cluster associated with self-reported Caucasian donors. The study aimed to test whether signatures of past pathogen exposure could be identified by cataloging public T cell receptors. The study used immunosequencing to profile the T cell repertoires of some 600 subjects and linked those repertoires to cytomegalovirus serostatus. In addition to the first cohort of 666 subjects, a separate validation cohort of 120 different subjects was used. To predict cytomegalovirus infection status, the study combined high-throughput TCR immunosequencing, statistical association of individual TCRs with disease status, and machine learning. A later analysis re-examined previously published TCR beta repertoires from more than 550 donors and added high-resolution HLA genotyping to investigate patterns of TCR occurrence. In the later analysis, no new phenotypic data were used to find candidate immune exposures; instead, reliance was placed on TCR beta sequences and their occurrence across donors. To decide whether each TCR beta V gene segment behaved as functional or pseudogenic, an earlier analysis of some 600 of the donors relied on high-throughput TCR beta sequencing. Donor age, sex, ethnicity and CMV serostatus were compiled alongside the repertoire data. Genome-wide SNP genotypes for about 65% of the 666 donors were used in a later genetic analysis, which treated that subset as a discovery cohort. All discovery cohort repertoires had been generated on a single sequencing platform. Class I and class II HLA loci were covered by the typing at four-digit resolution. Typing coverage varied by locus: roughly 629-640 donors for A, B, C, DRB1 and DQB1; approximately 500 for DQA1; about 570 for DPA1; 400 to 480 for DPB1. Because of strong linkage in the cohort, 4 to 6 DR-DQ haplotypes were treated as single units for association and clustering. On average, roughly 240,000 unique TCR beta nucleotide sequences were sequenced per donor among several hundred genotyped donors of the cohort, with roughly a sixth of those sequences being non-productive. Here is what the overall study found, with its caveats: In a later analysis, HLA-associated TCR beta chains were found to be more clonally expanded and to have lower generation probabilities than equally common non-associated chains. Because the 87-base-pair reads could not distinguish some IMGT-functional V segments, including TRBV6-2 and TRBV6-3, those segments were excluded. When HLA alleles, especially DR and DQ, strongly co-occurred, TCR associations were difficult to assign to individual alleles. In vitro tests confirmed that a few of the cytomegalovirus-associated TCR beta chains recognize cytomegalovirus antigens. The sequencing pipeline was judged likely to have produced a cluster of highly shared sequence variants as a technical artifact. A further reported finding was that TCR beta sequences accurately predicted the HLA-A and HLA-B alleles for most subjects in the first cohort. Roughly uniform sequencing depth across donors was assumed in presence/absence analyses, although this assumption may not hold. Only TCR beta chains were sequenced in this cohort, and the absence of alpha or paired-chain data limited detectable features. Cytomegalovirus status was reported to be diagnosed by the classifier with high specificity and sensitivity in both the original and validation cohorts. An association between a missense DCLRE1C variant and V-gene and J-gene trimming of TCR beta chains was found in a later genetic analysis and replicated in an independent cohort. In a later analysis, most CMV-associated TCR beta chains were found to appear HLA-restricted, with HLA associations seemingly driven largely by CMV exposure. According to a later analysis, TCR association rates differed among HLA loci, with DRB1 alleles showing the most associated TCRs and HLA-C alleles showing the fewest. The study gave a list of 150 to 200 TCR beta chains associated with cytomegalovirus. Because HLA typing was missing for some donors at each locus, association tests included only the typed subset. An earlier analysis of 587 of the donors showed that most TCR beta V segments appeared in productive rearrangements either about 87% or about 30% of the time, which broadly matched IMGT annotations. Specific HLA alleles were associated with 18,000 or so TCR beta sequences at a false discovery rate of 0.05 in a later analysis. A later analysis reported that several top co-occurrence clusters appeared linked to parvovirus B19, influenza, CMV and Epstein-Barr virus. The earlier analysis of approximately 560 of the donors excluded approximately 15 rarely observed V segments, including chromosome 9 orphons, because counts were too low. Linkage disequilibrium might explain the correlated functional status among segregating V segments, but an unknown experimental factor could not be ruled out. Immune exposure information for the cohort was limited to CMV serostatus. Compared with the roughly 710-donor mean, donors in an Asian-associated ancestry cluster had fewer N-insertions in productive TCRs, according to a later genetic analysis. Most TCR sequences were seen in very few donors, while some public TCRs were found in many individuals. It was suggested by the authors that the approach could potentially be generalized to other disease states and immunological phenotypes.

Here V drops 0 bases and J drops 3 bases, and the junction holds 8 bases not matched to any gene. The CDR3 holds 17 amino acids from the cysteine to the phenylalanine. Of the read, only the CDR3 DNA is kept; its 51 bases are in frame from base 1. The germline V gene provides CDR1 SGDLS and CDR2 YYNGEE. In total, just over 650 healthy bone marrow donors made up the cohort. All cohort members were sampled while nominally healthy, although unrecorded immune exposures were likely present. The donor tested CMV seronegative and was one of the 352 seronegative cohort members. Each donor provided a peripheral blood sample, and peripheral blood mononuclear cells were used for TCR beta sequencing. The Qiagen DNeasy Blood Extraction Kit was used to extract genomic DNA from the blood cell samples. Library construction relied on the immunoSEQ multiplex PCR assay. For the multiplex PCR, a mixture combining 60 forward primers for TCR Vbeta segments and 13 reverse primers for TCR Jbeta segments was used. A multiplex PCR assay on genomic DNA amplified the CDR3 region of rearranged TCR beta genes. The amplified TCR beta libraries were sequenced on the Illumina HiSeq System as 87-base-pair reads. In the paper's pipeline: A later analysis tallied 70 million to 100 million unique TCR beta chains across the roughly 610 repertoires, and 10 million to 11 million of those chains were shared by two or more donors. To remove PCR and sequencing errors, raw reads were error-corrected and collapsed into unique sequences using a nearest-neighbor algorithm that merged closely related sequences. V, D and J gene segments were assigned by aligning CDR3 sequences to IMGT reference sequences. For a sequence to be retained, at least a six-nucleotide match to both a V gene segment and a J gene segment was required. A rearrangement counted as productive if the CDR3 had no stop codons and remained in frame with V and J, and every other rearrangement counted as non-productive. Following IMGT convention, CDR3 was defined as the stretch from the second conserved V-encoded cysteine to the conserved J-encoded phenylalanine. In an earlier analysis of approximately 500 of the donors, sequences lacking an unambiguous match to a single V gene segment were excluded. In an earlier analysis of a few hundred of the donors, a V segment was called functional when productive rearrangements were above 56.7%, and segregating when the standard deviation between donors exceeded 5%. To diagnose cytomegalovirus status from the catalog of TCR beta chain sequences, a statistical classification framework was built. A later analysis assigned V and J genes by comparing TCR nucleotide sequences with IMGT/GENE-DB human TR gene sequences. In a later analysis, CDR3 sequences and most-parsimonious VDJ recombination scenarios were assigned using the TCRdist pipeline. In a later analysis, every TCR beta chain was defined by the combination of its CDR3 amino acid sequence and its V-gene family, and reads without a unique V-gene family were dropped. A later analysis removed roughly 590 highly shared, low-generation-probability nucleotide sequences to deal with suspected cross-contamination and a sequencing artifact. A later analysis calculated a clonal expansion index for each public chain from normalized within-repertoire ranks of inferred template counts. In a later analysis, generation probabilities were computed with a VDJ recombination model fitted to out-of-frame rearrangements, and the resulting probabilities were checked against IGoR. In a later analysis, TCR-TCR, TCR-HLA and TCR-CMV co-occurrence was scored with hypergeometric tests, and a repertoire-size bias correction was applied to TCR pairs. A later analysis estimated false discovery rates by permuting HLA or CMV assignments 20 times. In a later analysis, co-occurring TCRs were grouped using DBSCAN, with TCRdist sequence similarity added in when clustering inside HLA-allele-positive subsets. Co-occurrence clustering excluded repertoires with fewer than 30,000 or more than 120,000 public chains, plus five with anomalous nucleotide sharing. TCRdb stores this immuneACCESS table with in-frame sequences only. Part of the clones is absent; in the studies checked, under half of the shortfall reflects unresolved V genes, and no reason is known for the rest. V, J and clone size were drawn from that table, and D and trimming were deduced from the DNA. The sample table contains 100,000 to 150,000 clones; only one count was recorded for about 80% of them. The ten largest account for around 3.3% of the sample.

This clone has just one count. Its antigen is unknown. No base quality values were provided; no much bigger clone lies one nucleotide off. The sample was PBMCs. The rearranged chain carries TRBV9 and TRBJ2-1; the junction holds 8 bases that match TRBD1. The receptor was derived from a male donor in good health and CMV-seronegative. For the CDR3, the sequence is CASSVEIGTGLYNEQFF. The sequence in DNA is TGTGCCAGCAGCGTAGAGATAGGGACAGGCCTCTACAATGAGCAGTTCTTC.